This T cell receptor (beta chain) comes out of a study of CD8 T cells in Susac syndrome. The authors carried out high-throughput sequencing of TCR beta. They applied it to CD8+ and CD4+ T cells obtained from blood. Negative isolation was used for CD8+ and CD4+ T cells and FACS enrichment for TEMRA cells. Germline-derived CDR1 and CDR2 are MNHEY and SMNVEV (reference sequence). This CDR3 is 13 amino acids long. Remarks on this clonotype: Its antigen is unknown.

Study-level results: Across the total CD8+ repertoires, some 16 Susac-specific public clones were detected, and across the CD8+ TEMRA repertoires, a few such clones were detected.

Random-hexamer reverse transcription was applied to about 0.5 to 1 ug RNA. The method of amplification for TCR beta CDR3 was immunoSEQ multiplex PCR, covering 54 Vbeta and 13 Jbeta. MiXCR, run by TCRdb on the immunoSEQ multiplex PCR reads, gives a single entry per CDR3 protein. The sample includes roughly 130,000 distinct CDR3 sequences, around 94% of them seen just once. The source of this sequence is a human donor with Susac syndrome. This chain connects TRBV27 to TRBJ1-3, with TRBD1 matching over 7 bases. Sequencing was carried out using CD8+ T cells from PBMCs. In nucleotides, the CDR3 is TGTGCACAGGGGTCCCTCTCTGGAAACACCATATATTTT. Protein product: CAQGSLSGNTIYF.